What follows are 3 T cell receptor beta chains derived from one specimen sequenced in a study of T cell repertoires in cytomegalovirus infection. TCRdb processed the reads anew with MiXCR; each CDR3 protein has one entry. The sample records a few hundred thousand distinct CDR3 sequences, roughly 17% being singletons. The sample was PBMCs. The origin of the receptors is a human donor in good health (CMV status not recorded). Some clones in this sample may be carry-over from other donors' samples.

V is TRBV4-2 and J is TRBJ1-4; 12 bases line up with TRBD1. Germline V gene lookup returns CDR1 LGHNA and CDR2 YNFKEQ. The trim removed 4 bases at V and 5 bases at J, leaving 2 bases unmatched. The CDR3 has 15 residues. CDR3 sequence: CASSLGQGANEKLFF. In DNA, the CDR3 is TGTGCCAGCAGCCTGGGACAGGGGGCGAATGAAAAACTGTTTTTT.

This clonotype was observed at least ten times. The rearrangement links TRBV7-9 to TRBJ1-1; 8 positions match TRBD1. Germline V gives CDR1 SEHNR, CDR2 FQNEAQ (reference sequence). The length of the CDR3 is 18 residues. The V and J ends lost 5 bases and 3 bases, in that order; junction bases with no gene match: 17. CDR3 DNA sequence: TGTGCCAGCAGCGGCGGAAGACGGGACAGGAGAAGGGACACTGAAGCTTTCTTT. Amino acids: CASSGGRRDRRRDTEAFF.

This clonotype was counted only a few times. As DNA, the CDR3 is TGCGCCAGCAGCTTGTCAATCACAGGGACGAACACTGAAGCTTTCTTT. This encodes CASSLSITGTNTEAFF. This chain links TRBV5-1 with TRBJ1-1, with D possibly TRBD1 on 6 matching bases. Germline CDR1 reads SGHRS; CDR2 reads YFSETQ. V was clipped by 1 base and J by 1 base, with 14 bases between them. The CDR3 extends over 16 amino acids.